This T cell receptor (beta chain) was sequenced during a study of cytomegalovirus exposure and HLA in healthy donors. The study's findings and limits: Three chains linked to CMV were shown in vitro to be specific for CMV antigens.

About this clone: The antigen remains undetermined.

Amplification used 60 Vbeta primers and 13 Jbeta primers. Here immunoSEQ multiplex PCR was the method, and the copy in TCRdb shows in-frame clones only, minus some. Of approximately 120,000 clones in the sample, under 85% were seen once. The CDR3 spans 15 residues. Germline CDR1 MNHEY, CDR2 SMNVEV (reference sequence). With 4 bases removed from V and 1 base from J, the gap between germline ends came to 13 bases. The clonotype comes from a woman in her fifties or sixties in good health and CMV-seropositive. The specimen sequenced was PBMCs. The chain carries TRBV27 and TRBJ1-1; D may be TRBD1 (6 bases). The CDR3 loop reads CASSSGTLANTEAFF. CDR3 sequence (DNA): TGTGCCAGCAGTTCCGGGACACTTGCGAACACTGAAGCTTTCTTT.